This TCR beta chain emerged from a study of CD8 T cells in ankylosing spondylitis. Findings and limits, study-wide: From matched ankylosing spondylitis synovial fluid, disease-linked clones were reportedly recovered at significantly enriched levels.

CDR1 is SGHTA and CDR2 is FQGNSA in the germline V gene. The V and J ends lost 1 base and 4 bases respectively, with 10 bases between them. This CDR3 region has 14 residues. This clonotype was detected a few times. Antigen: not known. TCRdb ran MiXCR on the 5' RACE reads and lists one entry per CDR3 protein. The sample records 90,000 to 100,000 distinct CDR3 sequences, about 8% being singletons. The sequenced sample consisted of blood, either unsorted or a sorted T cell fraction (not recorded which). The TCR sequence derives from a male donor with ankylosing spondylitis or in good health (not recorded which). V gene TRBV7-2 combines with J gene TRBJ1-1, with D possibly being TRBD1 (6 bases). CDR3 in DNA: TGTGCCAGCAGCTTAGTACGGGGGGCCACTGAAGCTTTCTTT. Encoded protein: CASSLVRGATEAFF.